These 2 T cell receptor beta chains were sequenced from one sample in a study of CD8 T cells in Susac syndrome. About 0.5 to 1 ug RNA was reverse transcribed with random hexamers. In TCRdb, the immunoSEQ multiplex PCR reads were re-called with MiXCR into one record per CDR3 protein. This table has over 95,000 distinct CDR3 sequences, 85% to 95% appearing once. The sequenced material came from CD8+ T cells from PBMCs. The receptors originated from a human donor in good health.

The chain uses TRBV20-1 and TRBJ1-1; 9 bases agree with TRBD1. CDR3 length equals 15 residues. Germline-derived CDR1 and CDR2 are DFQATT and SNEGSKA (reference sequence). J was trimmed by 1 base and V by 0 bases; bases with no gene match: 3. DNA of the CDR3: TGCAGTGCTAGAGACCCGGGACAGGGGAACACTGAAGCTTTCTTT. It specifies CSARDPGQGNTEAFF.

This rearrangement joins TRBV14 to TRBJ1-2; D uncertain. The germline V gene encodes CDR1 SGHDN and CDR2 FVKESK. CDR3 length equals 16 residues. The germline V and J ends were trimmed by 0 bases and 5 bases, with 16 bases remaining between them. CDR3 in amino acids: CASSQEPLPGRYGYTF. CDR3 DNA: TGTGCCAGCAGCCAAGAGCCCCTTCCGGGAAGGTATGGCTACACCTTC.